This T cell receptor (beta chain) was identified during a study of regulatory T cells in long-lasting Graves disease. Assembly of TCR beta libraries relied on iRepertoire HTBI primers together with Arm-PCR of CDR3 regions. TCRdb re-analysed the multiplex PCR reads in MiXCR, keeping a single row per CDR3 protein. The sample yields hundreds of thousands of distinct CDR3 sequences, 22% seen once. Broader study findings: Researchers examined only peripheral blood and not thyroid tissue. Limited samples may have lowered accuracy.

V dropped 3 bases and J dropped 7 bases, with 18 bases sitting between them. The CDR3 extends over 15 amino acids. Germline V gene lookup returns CDR1 KGHSH and CDR2 LQKENI. Notes on this clonotype: Its antigen is still unknown.

Regarding time point: persistent/refractory GD, antithyroid drugs over 5 years with positive TRAb. The TCR library used RNA extracted from PBMCs. From an endocrinology department in Xi'an, China, came the patients. Blood from the periphery, nine milliliters in all, was drawn into EDTA tubes. The J gene is TRBJ1-2, the V gene TRBV18; D possibly corresponds to TRBD1 (5 bases). This clonotype originated in a female donor with Graves disease. The sample consisted of peripheral blood mononuclear cells (PBMCs), taken when the disease was refractory, from a patient treated with antithyroid drugs. CDR3 nucleotides: TGTGCCAGCTCACCTAAAGGGACGGCCCGGACTGGCTACACCTTC. Its translation is CASSPKGTARTGYTF.